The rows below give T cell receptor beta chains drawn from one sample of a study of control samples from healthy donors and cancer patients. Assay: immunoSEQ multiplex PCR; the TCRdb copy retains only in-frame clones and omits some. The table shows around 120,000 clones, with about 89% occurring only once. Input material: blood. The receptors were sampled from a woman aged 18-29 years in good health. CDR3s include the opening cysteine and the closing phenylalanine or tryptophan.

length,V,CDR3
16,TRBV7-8,CASSLASTSGGTEAFF
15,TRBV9,CASSGKDRGLIGAFF
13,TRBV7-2,CASSEDSYNEQFF
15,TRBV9,CASSASQGYNSPLHF
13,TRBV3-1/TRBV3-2,CASSQLGTTEAFF
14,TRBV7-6,CASSPRGGTGELFF
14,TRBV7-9,CASSPYRDGTEAFF
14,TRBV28,CASKAGTGVGEQYF
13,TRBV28,CASRAGLAEKLFF
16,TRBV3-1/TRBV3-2,CASSQDNRTGDEKLFF
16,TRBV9,CASSVAAGHSPDTQYF
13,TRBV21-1,CASSNHRDSEAFF
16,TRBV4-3,CASSHGQAGVPYEQYF
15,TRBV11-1,CASSPGIRDTGELFF
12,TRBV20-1,CSASYREETQYF